Given below is one T cell receptor (beta chain) in context. Its antigen is not known. CDR3 length: 16 residues. The V gene's germline CDR1 is LNHNV and CDR2 YYDKDF (reference sequence). V lost 4 bases, J lost 3 bases, and 10 bases stayed unmatched. Some clones are missing from TCRdb's copy, which holds only in-frame ones; the method was immunoSEQ multiplex PCR. The sample carries fewer than 400,000 clones, around 67% recorded once. The sample originates from a study of shared clonotypes between healthy human individuals. General observations from the study: Naive CD4 clonotypes were shared across several donors at roughly 5%.

This TCR was sampled from a man aged 25 to 45 in good health. This chain links TRBV15 with TRBJ2-7; 9 bases agree with TRBD1. The sequenced sample was memory CD4+ T cells sorted from blood. Subset reported: CD45RA-negative fraction. Here the CDR3 reads CATSTPSGTGFYEQYF. The CDR3 DNA follows: TGTGCCACCAGCACCCCCTCCGGGACAGGGTTCTACGAGCAGTACTTC.